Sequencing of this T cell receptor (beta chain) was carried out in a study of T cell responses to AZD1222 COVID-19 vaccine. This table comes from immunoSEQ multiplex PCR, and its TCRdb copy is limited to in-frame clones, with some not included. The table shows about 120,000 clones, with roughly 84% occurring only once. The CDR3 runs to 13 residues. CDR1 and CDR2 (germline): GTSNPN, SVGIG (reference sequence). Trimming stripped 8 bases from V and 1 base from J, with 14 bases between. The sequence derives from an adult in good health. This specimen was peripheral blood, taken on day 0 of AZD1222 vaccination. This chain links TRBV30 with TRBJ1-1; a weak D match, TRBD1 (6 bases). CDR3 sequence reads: CAGRGRGNTEAFF. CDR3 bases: TGTGCCGGGCGGGGCAGGGGGAACACTGAAGCTTTCTTT.